Listed below are T cell receptor beta chains from one sample, sequenced in a study of T-cell memory formation after mild COVID-19. TCRdb ran MiXCR on the 5' RACE reads and lists one entry per CDR3 protein. This table has approximately 60,000 distinct CDR3 sequences, approximately 9.5% appearing once. Sequenced sample: PBMCs or a T cell subset sorted from them (not recorded which). These receptors were obtained from a man aged 18 to 35 who had mild COVID-19 (a few samples of this study predate the infection). Cell type and time point are not known. The CDR3 runs from the conserved cysteine through the conserved F or W. The D gene is left open where the match is weak. Only part of the rows carry a size: once, few, many, or a class if the clone is expanded.

>TRBV7-9|TRBJ2-3|-|-
TGTGCCAGCAGCTTAGTAGATGTAGATACGCAGTATTTT
CASSLVDVDTQYF
>TRBV19|TRBJ2-6|-|-
TGTGCCAGTAGTCGCCCCGTCTCTGGGGCCAACGTCCTGACTTTC
CASSRPVSGANVLTF
>TRBV2|TRBJ2-7|-|-
TGTGCCAGCAGTGAAACCTACGAGCAGTACTTC
CASSETYEQYF
>TRBV3-1|TRBJ2-6|few|-
TGTGCCAGCAGCCAGGGCTCTGGGGCCAACGTCCTGACTTTC
CASSQGSGANVLTF
>TRBV5-5|TRBJ2-3|-|-
TGTGCCAGCAGCCTGACGGGACCGCATACAGATACGCAGTATTTT
CASSLTGPHTDTQYF
>TRBV9|TRBJ2-1|many|-
TGTGCCAGCAGCGTAGGCCCGGGAGATGAGCAGTTCTTC
CASSVGPGDEQFF
>TRBV5-8|TRBJ2-1|few|TRBD2
TGTGCCAGCAGCTTGGGGCCGGGACTAGCGAAGCTTGAGCAGTTCTTC
CASSLGPGLAKLEQFF
>TRBV20-1|TRBJ2-5|-|-
TGCAGTGCTAGTAGTGCCGGGAAAGAGACCCAGTACTTC
CSASSAGKETQYF
>TRBV19|TRBJ1-5|-|-
TGTGCCAGTAGTATAGAAGATCAGCCCCAGCATTTT
CASSIEDQPQHF
>TRBV7-6|TRBJ2-5|medium-sized|TRBD2
TGTGCCAGCAGATGGGATTCGGGGGGGCAAGAGACCCAGTACTTC
CASRWDSGGQETQYF
>TRBV20-1|TRBJ1-2|-|-
TGCAGTGCTCCCCTTCCCACAGGGCTACAGGACGAAGGCTACACCTTC
CSAPLPTGLQDEGYTF
>TRBV7-8|TRBJ2-7|many|TRBD1
TGTGCCAGCAGCTTCCCCGGGACAGGGAGAAACGAGCAGTACTTC
CASSFPGTGRNEQYF
>TRBV6-8|TRBJ1-2|many|-
TGTGCCAGCAGCGTATATGGCTACACCTTC
CASSVYGYTF
>TRBV9|TRBJ2-2|few|-
TGTGCCAGCACCAGGGCCGAGACGGTGAACACCGGGGAGCTGTTTTTT
CASTRAETVNTGELFF
>TRBV7-9|TRBJ1-5|few|-
TGTGCCAGCAGCTTAGCGGGGACCCCTCAGCCCCAGCATTTT
CASSLAGTPQPQHF
>TRBV19|TRBJ2-5|-|TRBD1
TGTGCCAGTAGTGATCCCGGGACAGAAGAGACCCAGTACTTC
CASSDPGTEETQYF
>TRBV5-1|TRBJ2-1|-|-
TGCGCCAGCAGCTTGGAGCAGGGCCACAATGAGCAGTTCTTC
CASSLEQGHNEQFF
>TRBV6-1|TRBJ2-3|-|-
TGTGCCAGCAGCATAGGGGGAGATACGCAGTATTTT
CASSIGGDTQYF
>TRBV6-5|TRBJ2-7|few|-
TGTGCCAGCAGTTACTCGTCAGGTAAACTCTACGAGCAGTACTTC
CASSYSSGKLYEQYF
>TRBV11-2|TRBJ2-1|-|TRBD1
TGTGCCAGCAGCACCGACAGGGGAAATGAGCAGTTCTTC
CASSTDRGNEQFF
>TRBV5-1|TRBJ2-5|-|-
TGCGCCAGCAGCTTGGGACCTTCGGGGGGCACGGAGACCCAGTACTTC
CASSLGPSGGTETQYF
>TRBV4-1|TRBJ1-1|few|TRBD1
TGCGCCAGCGCCCCAGGGACAGTGAACACTGAAGCTTTCTTT
CASAPGTVNTEAFF
>TRBV20-1|TRBJ2-1|few|TRBD1
TGCAGTGCTGGGTACAGGGGAAAGCAGTTCTTC
CSAGYRGKQFF
>TRBV7-2|TRBJ2-7|many|-
TGTGCCAGCAGCTTAGCGCTGGGGGCGTACGAGCAGTACTTC
CASSLALGAYEQYF
>TRBV7-2|TRBJ2-5|many|TRBD2
TGTGCCAGCAGCTTTGGCGGGGGGGCCGGAGAGACCCAGTACTTC
CASSFGGGAGETQYF
>TRBV12-3/TRBV12-4|TRBJ2-6|many|-
TGTGCCAGCAGTTGGGGTAGCTCTGGGGCCAACGTCCTGACTTTC
CASSWGSSGANVLTF
>TRBV5-1|TRBJ2-2|many|-
TGCGCCAGCCTGTCCTTTGGGGGCGGCACCGGGGAGCTGTTTTTT
CASLSFGGGTGELFF
>TRBV7-9|TRBJ2-1|medium-sized|-
TGTGCCAGCAGCTTCCGGGGATCATCCTACAATGAGCAGTTCTTC
CASSFRGSSYNEQFF
>TRBV4-2|TRBJ2-5|-|TRBD2
TGTGCCAGCAGCCAACTCGCGTCTGCGGGGGGGGGTGAGACCCAGTACTTC
CASSQLASAGGGETQYF
>TRBV28|TRBJ1-2|few|-
TGTGCCAGCTCTCAAGTCCTGGGGGCTCATGGCTACACCTTC
CASSQVLGAHGYTF
>TRBV20-1|TRBJ2-5|-|TRBD2
TGCAGTCTGAGGGCGGGACTAGCGGTAAAAGAGACCCAGTACTTC
CSLRAGLAVKETQYF
>TRBV5-1|TRBJ1-1|many|-
TGCGCCAGCAGCTTTGGTGGACAGCCGATGAACACTGAAGCTTTCTTT
CASSFGGQPMNTEAFF
>TRBV5-1|TRBJ1-4|many|-
TGCGCCAGTACAGATAACGCGGGTGAAAAACTGTTTTTT
CASTDNAGEKLFF
>TRBV7-9|TRBJ1-1|few|-
TGTGCCAGCAGCTTAGCTATGGCGAACACTGAAGCTTTCTTT
CASSLAMANTEAFF
>TRBV18|TRBJ2-2|-|-
TGTGCCAGCTCGGAGTACACGAACACCGGGGAGCTGTTTTTT
CASSEYTNTGELFF
>TRBV4-1|TRBJ2-7|many|-
TGCGCCAGCAGCCAAGACTTTCTGAAGTCCTACGAGCAGTACTTC
CASSQDFLKSYEQYF
>TRBV9|TRBJ2-5|few|-
TGTGCCAGCAGCGTAGGGGTCAGCCAAGAGACCCAGTACTTC
CASSVGVSQETQYF
>TRBV7-2|TRBJ2-3|few|TRBD2
TGTGCCAGCAGCTTAGGACTAGCGGTAGATACGCAGTATTTT
CASSLGLAVDTQYF
>TRBV5-1|TRBJ2-3|-|TRBD2
TGCGCCAGCGCTACTAGCGGTGATTTCACAGATACGCAGTATTTT
CASATSGDFTDTQYF
>TRBV10-3|TRBJ2-3|-|TRBD2
TGTGCCTCGACTAGCGGGGCAGATACGCAGTATTTT
CASTSGADTQYF
>TRBV3-1|TRBJ2-5|many|-
TGTGCCAGCAGCCAACCCATGGGTGGGGAGACCCAGTACTTC
CASSQPMGGETQYF
>TRBV10-2|TRBJ2-7|few|TRBD1
TGCGCCAGCACCCGGGACAGAGCCTACGAGCAGTACTTC
CASTRDRAYEQYF
>TRBV20-1|TRBJ1-2|-|TRBD1
TGCAGTGCTCCTACTCCCCGACAGGGGGCGTCTGGGGGCTACACCTTC
CSAPTPRQGASGGYTF
>TRBV29-1|TRBJ2-1|few|-
TGCAGCGTTGCGAGCGGGCCGAAAGAGCAGTTCTTC
CSVASGPKEQFF
>TRBV10-3|TRBJ2-1|-|TRBD2
TGTGCCATCAGTGGGGCAGGGACTAGTATAGTGGGAAATGAGCAGTTCTTC
CAISGAGTSIVGNEQFF
>TRBV4-1|TRBJ2-3|few|-
TGCGCCAGCAGCCTTTTACGCAGACAGTTTACGCAGTATTTT
CASSLLRRQFTQYF
>TRBV7-2|TRBJ1-2|few|-
TGTGCCAGCAGCTTCGGCAGGCCTGATGGCTACACCTTC
CASSFGRPDGYTF
>TRBV4-1|TRBJ1-5|-|-
TGCGCCAGCAGCCAAGATCAAGGGAGCAATCAGCCCCAGCATTTT
CASSQDQGSNQPQHF
>TRBV9|TRBJ2-3|-|-
TGTGCCAGCAGCGTATGGGGGGAAACAGATACGCAGTATTTT
CASSVWGETDTQYF
>TRBV29-1|TRBJ1-2|-|-
TGCAGCGTTCAGGAAAACTATGGCTACACCTTC
CSVQENYGYTF